This record concerns one T cell receptor (beta chain) sequence. The antigen is not known. V was pared by 4 bases and J by 5 bases, with 7 bases of the junction left unmatched. The CDR3 runs to 16 residues. Germline V gene sequence: CDR1 SGHRS, CDR2 YFSETQ. This record comes from a study of vaccination effects on CD4 cells after COVID-19. Investigators separated out CD4+ T cells once around 9 days of culture had passed. Every participant took two doses of the BNT162b2 or mRNA-1273 vaccine. Neither prior SARS-CoV-2 infection nor positive nucleocapsid antibodies were present in the vaccine recipients. The data were produced by immunoSEQ multiplex PCR, yet TCRdb's version contains in-frame clones alone and is incomplete. There are some 40,000 clones in the sample; around two thirds occur only once, and more than 7% lies in the top ten.

The chain links TRBV5-1 to TRBJ2-1; TRBD2 agrees at 12 bases. The sequence was collected from a human donor who received a COVID-19 vaccine. Sequenced here: CD4+ T cells from PBMCs cultured without peptide, sampled after COVID-19 vaccination. DNA for the CDR3: TGCGCCAGCAGCCCAAGGACTAGCGGGGACAACAATGAGCAGTTCTTC. Protein: CASSPRTSGDNNEQFF.